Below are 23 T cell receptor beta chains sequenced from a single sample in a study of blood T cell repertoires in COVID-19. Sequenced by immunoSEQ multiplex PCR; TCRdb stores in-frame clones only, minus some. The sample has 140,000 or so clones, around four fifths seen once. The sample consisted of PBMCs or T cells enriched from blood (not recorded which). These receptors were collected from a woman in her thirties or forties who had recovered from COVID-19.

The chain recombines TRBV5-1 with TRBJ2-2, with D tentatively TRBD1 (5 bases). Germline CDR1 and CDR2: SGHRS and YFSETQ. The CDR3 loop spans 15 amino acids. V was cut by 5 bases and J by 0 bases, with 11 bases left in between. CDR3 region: CASSFQGSNTGELFF. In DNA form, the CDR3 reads TGCGCCAGCAGTTTTCAGGGTTCGAACACCGGGGAGCTGTTTTTT.

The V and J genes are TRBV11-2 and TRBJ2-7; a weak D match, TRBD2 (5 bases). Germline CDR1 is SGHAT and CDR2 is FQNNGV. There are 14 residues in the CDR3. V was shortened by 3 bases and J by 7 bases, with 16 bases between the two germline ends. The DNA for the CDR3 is TGTGCCAGCAGCTTTTCCGACGGACCGGGGGAGCAGTACTTC. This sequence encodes CASSFSDGPGEQYF.

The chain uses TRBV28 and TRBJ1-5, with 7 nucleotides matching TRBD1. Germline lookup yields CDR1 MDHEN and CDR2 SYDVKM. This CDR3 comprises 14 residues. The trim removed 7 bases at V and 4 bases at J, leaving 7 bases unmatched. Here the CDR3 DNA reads TGTGCCAGCATGGACAGGTTAAATAATCAGCCCCAGCATTTT. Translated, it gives CASMDRLNNQPQHF. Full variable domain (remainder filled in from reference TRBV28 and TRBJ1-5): DVKVTQSSRYLVKRTGEKVFLECVQDMDHENMFWYRQDPGLGLRLIYFSYDVKMKEKGDIPEGYSVSREKKERFSLILESASTNQTSMYLCASMDRLNNQPQHFGDGTRLSIL.

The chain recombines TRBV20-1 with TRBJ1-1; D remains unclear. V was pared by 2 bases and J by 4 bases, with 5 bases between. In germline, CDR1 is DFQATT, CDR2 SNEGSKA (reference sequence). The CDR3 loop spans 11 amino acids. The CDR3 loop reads CSARISTEAFF. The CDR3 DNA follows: TGCAGTGCTAGAATCAGCACTGAAGCTTTCTTT.

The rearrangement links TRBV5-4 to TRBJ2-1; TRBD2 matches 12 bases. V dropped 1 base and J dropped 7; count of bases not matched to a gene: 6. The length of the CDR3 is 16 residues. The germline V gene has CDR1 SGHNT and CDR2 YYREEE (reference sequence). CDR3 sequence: CASSLLTSGRGNEQFF. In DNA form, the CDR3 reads TGTGCCAGCAGCTTGTTGACTAGCGGGAGAGGAAATGAGCAGTTCTTC.

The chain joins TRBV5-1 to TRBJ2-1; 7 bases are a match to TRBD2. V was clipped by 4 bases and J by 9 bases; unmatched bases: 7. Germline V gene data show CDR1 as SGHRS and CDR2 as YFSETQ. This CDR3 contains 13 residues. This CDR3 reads CASSTTSAREQFF. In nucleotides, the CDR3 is TGCGCCAGCAGCACCACTAGCGCCCGTGAGCAGTTCTTC.

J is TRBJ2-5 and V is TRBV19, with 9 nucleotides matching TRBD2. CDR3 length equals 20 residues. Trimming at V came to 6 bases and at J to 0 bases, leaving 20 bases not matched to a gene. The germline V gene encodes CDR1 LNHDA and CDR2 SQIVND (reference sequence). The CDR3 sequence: CASSPLRGLATRSYQETQYF. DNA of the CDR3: TGTGCCAGTAGCCCTTTGCGAGGACTAGCGACCCGGTCGTACCAAGAGACCCAGTACTTC. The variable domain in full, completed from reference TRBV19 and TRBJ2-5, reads DGGITQSPKYLFRKEGQNVTLSCEQNLNHDAMYWYRQDPGQGLRLIYYSQIVNDFQKGDIAEGYSVSREKKESFPLTVTSAQKNPTAFYLCASSPLRGLATRSYQETQYFGPGTRLLVL.

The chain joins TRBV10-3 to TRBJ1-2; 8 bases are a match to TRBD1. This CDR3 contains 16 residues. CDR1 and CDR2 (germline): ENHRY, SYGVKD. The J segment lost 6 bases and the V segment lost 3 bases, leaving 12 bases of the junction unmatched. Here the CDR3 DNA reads TGTGCCATCAGTGACTCTCCTGAGGACAGGGAAAATGGCTACACCTTC. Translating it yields CAISDSPEDRENGYTF.

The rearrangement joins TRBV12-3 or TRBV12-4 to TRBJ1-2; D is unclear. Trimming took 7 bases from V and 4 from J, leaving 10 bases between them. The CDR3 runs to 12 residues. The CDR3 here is CASTRNFYGYTF. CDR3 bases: TGTGCCAGCACCCGAAACTTCTATGGCTACACCTTC.

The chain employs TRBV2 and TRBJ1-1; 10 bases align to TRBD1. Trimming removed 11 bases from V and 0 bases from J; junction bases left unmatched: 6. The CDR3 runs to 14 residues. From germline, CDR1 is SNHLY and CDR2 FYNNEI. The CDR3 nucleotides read TGTGCCTACCGGGACAGGGGTTTGAACACTGAAGCTTTCTTT. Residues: CAYRDRGLNTEAFF.

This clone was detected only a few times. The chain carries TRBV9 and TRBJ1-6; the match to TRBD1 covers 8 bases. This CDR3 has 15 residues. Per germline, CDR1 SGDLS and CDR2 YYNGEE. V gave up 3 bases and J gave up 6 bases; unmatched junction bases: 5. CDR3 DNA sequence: TGTGCCAGCAGCGCGCAGGGGGCTGTTAATTCACCCCTCCACTTT. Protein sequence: CASSAQGAVNSPLHF.

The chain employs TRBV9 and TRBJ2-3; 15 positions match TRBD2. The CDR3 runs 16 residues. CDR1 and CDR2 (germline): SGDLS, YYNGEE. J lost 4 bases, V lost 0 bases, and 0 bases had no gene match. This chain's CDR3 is CASSVGTSGGADTQYF. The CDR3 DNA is TGTGCCAGCAGCGTAGGGACTAGCGGGGGGGCAGATACGCAGTATTTT.

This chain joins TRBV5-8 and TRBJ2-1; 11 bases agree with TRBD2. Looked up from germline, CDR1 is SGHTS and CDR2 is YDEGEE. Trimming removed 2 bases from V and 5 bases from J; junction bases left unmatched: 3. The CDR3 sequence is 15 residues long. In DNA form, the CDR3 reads TGTGCCAGCAGCTTAGGGACTAGCGGAAACAATGAGCAGTTCTTC. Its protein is CASSLGTSGNNEQFF.

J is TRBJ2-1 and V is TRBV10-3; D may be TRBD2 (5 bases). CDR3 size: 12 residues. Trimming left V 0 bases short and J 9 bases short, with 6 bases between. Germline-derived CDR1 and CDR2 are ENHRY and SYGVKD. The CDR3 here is CAISESEGEQFF. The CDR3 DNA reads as TGTGCCATCAGTGAGTCTGAGGGTGAGCAGTTCTTC.

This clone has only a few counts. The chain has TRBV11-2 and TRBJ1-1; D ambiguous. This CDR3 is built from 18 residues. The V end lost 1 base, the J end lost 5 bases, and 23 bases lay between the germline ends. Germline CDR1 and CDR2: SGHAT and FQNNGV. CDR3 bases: TGTGCCAGCAGCTTAGTGGATGCATGGGTCTCTGGAGGGACTGAAGCTTTCTTT. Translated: CASSLVDAWVSGGTEAFF.

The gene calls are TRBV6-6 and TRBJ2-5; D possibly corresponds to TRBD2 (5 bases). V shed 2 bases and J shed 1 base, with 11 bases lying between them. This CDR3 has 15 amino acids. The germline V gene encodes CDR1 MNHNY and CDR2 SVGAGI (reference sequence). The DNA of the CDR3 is TGTGCCAGCAGTTACCAAGCGGCCGCCCAAGAGACCCAGTACTTC. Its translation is CASSYQAAAQETQYF.

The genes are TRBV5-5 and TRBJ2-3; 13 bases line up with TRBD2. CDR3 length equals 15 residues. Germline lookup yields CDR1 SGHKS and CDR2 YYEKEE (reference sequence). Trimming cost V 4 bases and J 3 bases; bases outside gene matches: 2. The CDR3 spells CASSTTSGGTDTQYF. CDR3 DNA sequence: TGTGCCAGCAGCACGACTAGCGGGGGGACAGATACGCAGTATTTT.

CDR3 region: CSVEDRAGAPNFQAKNIQYF. CDR3 bases: TGCAGCGTTGAAGATCGAGCGGGGGCTCCCAACTTTCAAGCCAAAAACATTCAGTACTTC. V gene TRBV29-1 combines with J gene TRBJ2-4; 8 nucleotides align to TRBD2. V lost 0 bases to trimming and J lost 0 bases; unmatched junction nucleotides: 16. The CDR3 spans 20 residues. Per the germline V gene, CDR1 is SQVTM and CDR2 is ANQGSEA.

CDR3 region: CSASSVSNEKLFF. The DNA for the CDR3 is TGCAGTGCTAGTTCCGTCTCCAATGAAAAACTGTTTTTT. The chain has TRBV20-1 and TRBJ1-4, with D unresolved. The length of the CDR3 is 13 residues. V dropped 3 bases and J dropped 5 bases, with 10 bases sitting between them. The germline CDR1 and CDR2 sequences are DFQATT and SNEGSKA (reference sequence).

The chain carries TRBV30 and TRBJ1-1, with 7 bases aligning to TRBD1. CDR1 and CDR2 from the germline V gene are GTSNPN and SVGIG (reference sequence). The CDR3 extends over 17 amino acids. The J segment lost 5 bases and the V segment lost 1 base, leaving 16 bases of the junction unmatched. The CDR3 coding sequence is TGTGCCTGGAGTGCAATTTACGCAGACAGGGTAGGAACTGAAGCTTTCTTT. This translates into CAWSAIYADRVGTEAFF.

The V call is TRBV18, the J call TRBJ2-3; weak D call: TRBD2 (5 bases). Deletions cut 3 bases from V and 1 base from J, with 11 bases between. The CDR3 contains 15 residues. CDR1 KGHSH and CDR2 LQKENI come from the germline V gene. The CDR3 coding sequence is TGTGCCAGCTCACCGATGCGGGCCCGCACAGATACGCAGTATTTT. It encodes CASSPMRARTDTQYF.

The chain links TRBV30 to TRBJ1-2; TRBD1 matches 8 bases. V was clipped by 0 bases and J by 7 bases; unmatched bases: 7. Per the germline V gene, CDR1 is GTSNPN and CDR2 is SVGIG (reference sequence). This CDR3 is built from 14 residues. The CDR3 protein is CAWSVFRTGSGYTF. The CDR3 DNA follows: TGTGCCTGGAGTGTATTCAGGACAGGGAGTGGCTACACCTTC.

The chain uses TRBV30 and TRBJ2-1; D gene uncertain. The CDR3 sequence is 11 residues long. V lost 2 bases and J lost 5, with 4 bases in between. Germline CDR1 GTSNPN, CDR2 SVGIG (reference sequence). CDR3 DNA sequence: TGTGCCTGGAGTCAGAACAATGAGCAGTTCTTC. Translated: CAWSQNNEQFF.